The rows below give T cell receptor beta chains drawn from one sample of a study of blood T cell repertoires in COVID-19. Generated by immunoSEQ multiplex PCR, the TCRdb table keeps only in-frame clones and is missing some. The data show around 170,000 clones, roughly 70% seen once. Sequenced: peripheral blood. The receptor source for this set is a woman of 80 years or more with acute or convalescent COVID-19. Each CDR3 is given without its conserved first and last residue.

TRBV9	TRBJ1-2	ASSPRDRGRRGGYT
TRBV24-1	TRBJ2-2	ATSDDRVAGELF
TRBV7-6	TRBJ1-3	ASSLLAGNTIY
TRBV4-1	TRBJ1-2	ASSQGQGADYGYT
TRBV14	TRBJ2-1	ASSTYRDLKLYNEQF
TRBV7-8	TRBJ2-2	ASSPFQAGELF
TRBV5-1	TRBJ1-1	ASSSDFEAF
TRBV7-9	TRBJ1-5	ASSRGTGNQPQH
TRBV5-4	TRBJ2-1	ASSFRAGGPNEQF
TRBV5-4	TRBJ1-6	ASSLQGQSPLH
TRBV3-1/TRBV3-2	TRBJ2-5	ASSWGGETQY
TRBV27	TRBJ2-5	ASSSLAGIETQY
TRBV30	TRBJ1-1	AWSYGQGYTEAF
TRBV24-1	TRBJ1-6	ATSDGPSNSPLH
TRBV7-8	TRBJ2-7	ASSSLAGASYEQY
TRBV27	TRBJ2-7	ASSSQPQGSYEQY
TRBV10-3	TRBJ2-1	AISAVGSGSGNEQF
TRBV4-3	TRBJ1-2	ASSQDGTGASYT
TRBV14	TRBJ2-7	ASSQTVTSGSYEQY
TRBV6-5	TRBJ2-2	ASSYSTAGGPGELF
TRBV2	TRBJ2-5	ASSRTGGRETQY
TRBV5-1	TRBJ1-6	ASSLSTGTGTGSSYNSPLH
TRBV5-1	TRBJ2-3	ASSLADIAGDLGTDTQY
TRBV5-1	TRBJ1-6	ASSLGAGNSPLH
TRBV28	TRBJ1-2	ASSLGGQPLVRGYT
TRBV10-3	TRBJ2-1	ATKVAGIYNEQF
TRBV19	TRBJ1-2	ASTSPAGANYGYT
TRBV6-5	TRBJ2-7	ASRAIQGYDEQY
TRBV19	TRBJ2-1	ASRGGAGDSQFHRQF
TRBV3-1/TRBV3-2	TRBJ1-2	ASSLTRTVNYGYT
TRBV27	TRBJ1-4	ASSGQNNEKLF
TRBV6-5	TRBJ1-2	ASSSSVVCT
TRBV19	TRBJ2-1	ASTPRLVVDNEQF
TRBV21-1	TRBJ2-7	ASSKVTGHGEQY
TRBV9	TRBJ1-4	ASSVEAAGGEKLF
TRBV2	TRBJ2-1	ASSEARQGGNIKQF
TRBV10-1	TRBJ2-5	ASSEGTGLRVETQY
TRBV18	TRBJ1-4	ASSPNRVDEKLF
TRBV12-5	TRBJ2-5	ASGLDSQETQY
TRBV5-1	TRBJ1-4	ASKEGMEEKLF
TRBV2	TRBJ2-2	ASGKASTGELF